Listed below are T cell receptor beta chains from one sample, sequenced in a study of Graves' ophthalmopathy and Graves' hyperthyroidism. MiXCR, applied by TCRdb to the multiplex PCR reads, yields one record per CDR3 protein. Of about 500,000 distinct CDR3 sequences in the sample, 39% were seen once. The source material was peripheral blood or thyroid tissue (not recorded which). These receptors were taken from an adult man with Graves' hyperthyroidism. CDR3s leave out the opening cysteine and the closing phenylalanine or tryptophan.

v_call | cdr3_aa
TRBV7-6 | ASSTKKETQY
TRBV7-3 | VSSRSGGTDTQY
TRBV6-1 | ASSDIPESQETQY
TRBV2 | ASSEVGTEQY
TRBV6-6 | ASSSPIAGEYEQY
TRBV20-1 | SASGLAGGVDEQF
TRBV27 | ASSLSLAGTQY
TRBV29-1 | SVEDLPLSGASYDEQF
TRBV2 | ASSVRLAGRVDEQF
TRBV12-3/TRBV12-4 | ASSLAGASRTGELF
TRBV12-3/TRBV12-4 | ASSFGLEYQETQY
TRBV6-6 | ASRTTGQETQY
TRBV5-1 | ASSSGRSEAQY
TRBV24-1 | ATSGGGANTGELF
TRBV6-5 | ASSYSVGGQETQY
TRBV2 | ASSRQGTDEQY
TRBV29-1 | SVVFGGETQY
TRBV7-6 | ASSRAGGTYEQY
TRBV6-1 | ASSDQTGRANQPQH
TRBV6-5 | ASSSPGPRNTIY
TRBV18 | ASSPSGPAGGYT
TRBV7-9 | ASSLEDRPYSPLH
TRBV24-1 | ATSHPGLAGAYQETQY
TRBV25-1 | ASGTADSLQETQY